This T cell receptor beta chain was captured in a study of identical twins. V dropped 2 bases and J dropped 2 bases, with 16 bases sitting between them. This CDR3 is built from 16 residues. Per the germline V gene, CDR1 is SNHLY and CDR2 is FYNNEI. MiXCR, run by TCRdb on the 5' RACE reads, gives a single entry per CDR3 protein. The sample shows 550,000 to 700,000 distinct CDR3 sequences, around a tenth of them seen only once. In this sample, this clonotype turned up many times. These data also featured in a second study, about yellow fever vaccine responses in identical twins.

The material sequenced was PBMCs. This TCR was sampled from a woman younger than 35 in good health. V usage is TRBV2 and J usage is TRBJ2-7; weak D call: TRBD1 (6 bases). The CDR3 coding sequence is TGTGCCAGCAGTGAATCCCCCCCGGGACAAACCTACGAGCAGTACTTC. Translated, it gives CASSESPPGQTYEQYF. The full variable domain, its missing parts supplied by reference TRBV2 and TRBJ2-7, is EPEVTQTPSHQVTQMGQEVILRCVPISNHLYFYWYRQILGQKVEFLVSFYNNEISEKSEIFDDQFSVERPDGSNFTLKIRSTKLEDSAMYFCASSESPPGQTYEQYFGPGTRLTVT.